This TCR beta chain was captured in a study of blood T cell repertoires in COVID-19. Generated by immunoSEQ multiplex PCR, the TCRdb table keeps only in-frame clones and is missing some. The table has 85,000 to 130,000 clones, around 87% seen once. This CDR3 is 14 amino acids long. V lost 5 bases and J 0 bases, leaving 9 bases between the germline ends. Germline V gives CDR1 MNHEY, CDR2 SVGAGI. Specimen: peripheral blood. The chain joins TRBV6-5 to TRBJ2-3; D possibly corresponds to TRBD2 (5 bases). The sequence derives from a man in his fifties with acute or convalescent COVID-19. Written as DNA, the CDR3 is TGTGCCAGCAGTCTAGCTCTGAGCACAGATACGCAGTATTTT. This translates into CASSLALSTDTQYF.